This TCR beta chain originates from a study of shared clonotypes between healthy human individuals. General observations from the study: Investigators expected sequencing depth to affect clonotype sharing among donors. As a rule, naive subsets had a larger estimated richness than memory subsets. Among several donors, approximately 5.4% of naive CD4 clonotypes were found in common.

A few counts support this clone. The antigen remains unidentified. Cells designated naive CD8 were CD45RO-negative and were positively selected for CCR7, with terminally differentiated effector memory CD45RA+ cells excluded. All donors were Caucasian adults living in Nashville, Tennessee. Trimming removed 4 bases at V and 2 bases at J, with 15 bases between. The V gene's germline CDR1 is SQVTM and CDR2 ANQGSEA. The CDR3 covers 15 residues. TCRdb's copy holds only in-frame clones and misses some; the assay was immunoSEQ multiplex PCR. This sample has roughly 2.1 million clones, with just over 90% found just once.

V is TRBV29-1 and J is TRBJ1-5; D is unclear. This TCR came from a man younger than 35 in good health. Some clones in this sample may be carry-over from other donors' samples. Sequencing was performed on naive CD8+ T cells from PBMCs. CDR3 residues: CSVAFGRLGNQPQHF. For the CDR3, the DNA is TGCAGCGTTGCCTTTGGTCGCCTGGGCAATCAGCCCCAGCATTTT.